The clone carrying this T cell receptor (beta chain) came up many times. TCRdb redid the calling of the RT-PCR reads with MiXCR, one entry per CDR3 protein. The sample has about a million distinct CDR3 sequences; roughly 18% are singletons. This record comes from a study of patients and donors after allogeneic stem cell transplantation. The CDR3 totals 13 residues. The germline gives CDR1 MNHEY, CDR2 SVGAGI. Trimming stripped 2 bases from V and 5 bases from J, with 9 bases between. The J gene is TRBJ1-1, the V gene TRBV6-5; no definite D call. The sample taken for sequencing was blood, either unsorted or a sorted T cell fraction (not recorded which). This receptor was obtained from a human donor who was either an allogeneic HSCT recipient or a stem cell or donor lymphocyte infusion donor (not recorded which). It is not recorded whose cells these are; they may come from a transplant donor. The CDR3 loop is CASSYREGTEAFF. In DNA, the CDR3 is TGTGCCAGCAGTTACAGGGAGGGAACTGAAGCTTTCTTT.